Reported below is one T cell receptor (beta chain). Sequenced by immunoSEQ multiplex PCR; TCRdb stores in-frame clones only, minus some. This sample has about 160,000 clones, with roughly 90% found just once. The data derive from a study of control samples from healthy donors and cancer patients. This CDR3 region has 13 residues. Germline V lookup: CDR1 LNHDA, CDR2 SQIVND (reference sequence). V lost 7 bases and J lost 4, with 11 bases in between. The chain recombines TRBV19 with TRBJ1-3, with a possible D match to TRBD1 (5 bases). The sample consisted of blood. The TCR sequence derives from a man aged 25-45 years in good health. The CDR3 sequence: CASNPRVGNTIYF. Written as DNA, the CDR3 is TGTGCCAGTAACCCCAGGGTCGGAAACACCATATATTTT.